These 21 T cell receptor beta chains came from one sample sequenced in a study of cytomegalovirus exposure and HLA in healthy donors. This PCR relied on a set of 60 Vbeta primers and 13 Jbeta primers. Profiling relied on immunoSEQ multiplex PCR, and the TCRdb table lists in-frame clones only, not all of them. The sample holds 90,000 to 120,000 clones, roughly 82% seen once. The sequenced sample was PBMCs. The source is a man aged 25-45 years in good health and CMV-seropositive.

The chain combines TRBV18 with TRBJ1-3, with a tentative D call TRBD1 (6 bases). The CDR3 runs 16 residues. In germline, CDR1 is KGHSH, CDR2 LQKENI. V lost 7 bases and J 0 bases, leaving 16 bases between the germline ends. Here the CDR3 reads CASLVSGTPSGNTIYF. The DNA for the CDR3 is TGTGCCAGCTTAGTTTCCGGGACACCCTCTGGAAACACCATATATTTT.

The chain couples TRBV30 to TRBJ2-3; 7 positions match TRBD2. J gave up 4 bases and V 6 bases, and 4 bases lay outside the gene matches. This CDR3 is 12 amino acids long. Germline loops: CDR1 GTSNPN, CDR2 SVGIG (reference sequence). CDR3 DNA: TGTGCCTGTGGGAGGGGCTCAGATACGCAGTATTTT. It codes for CACGRGSDTQYF.

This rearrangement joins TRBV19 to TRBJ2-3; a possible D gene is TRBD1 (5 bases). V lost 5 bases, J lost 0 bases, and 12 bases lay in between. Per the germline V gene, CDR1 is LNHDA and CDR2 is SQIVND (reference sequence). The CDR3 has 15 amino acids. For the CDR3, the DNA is TGTGCCAGTAGTCCGGCCAGGGTCAGCACAGATACGCAGTATTTT. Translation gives CASSPARVSTDTQYF.

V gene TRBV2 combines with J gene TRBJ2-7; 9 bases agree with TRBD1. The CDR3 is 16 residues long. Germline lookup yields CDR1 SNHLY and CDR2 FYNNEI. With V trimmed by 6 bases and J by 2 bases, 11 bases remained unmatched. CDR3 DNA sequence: TGTGCCAGCAGCGGCGGACCACAGGGGGCGACCTACGAGCAGTACTTC. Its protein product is CASSGGPQGATYEQYF.

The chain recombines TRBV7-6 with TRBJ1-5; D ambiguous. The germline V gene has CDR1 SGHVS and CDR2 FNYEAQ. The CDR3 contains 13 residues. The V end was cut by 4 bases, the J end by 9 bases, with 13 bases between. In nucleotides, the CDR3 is TGTGCCAGCAGCTCGTCCCCCCGGGGGCCCCAGCATTTT. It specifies CASSSSPRGPQHF.

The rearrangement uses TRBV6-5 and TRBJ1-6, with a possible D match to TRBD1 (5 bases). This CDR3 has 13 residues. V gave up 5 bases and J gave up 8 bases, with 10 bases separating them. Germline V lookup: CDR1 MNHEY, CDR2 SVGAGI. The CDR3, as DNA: TGTGCCAGCAGTGCGGACAATTATTCACCCCTCCACTTT. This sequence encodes CASSADNYSPLHF.

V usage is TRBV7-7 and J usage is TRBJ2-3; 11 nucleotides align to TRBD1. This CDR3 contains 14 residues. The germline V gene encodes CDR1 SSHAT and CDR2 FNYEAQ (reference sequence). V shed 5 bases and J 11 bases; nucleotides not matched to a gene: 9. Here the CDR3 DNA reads TGTGCCAGCAGCGTGGGACAGGGGGAGTTTCAGCAGTATTTT. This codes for CASSVGQGEFQQYF. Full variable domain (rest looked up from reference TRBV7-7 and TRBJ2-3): GAGVSQSPRYKVTKRGQDVTLRCDPISSHATLYWYQQALGQGPEFLTYFNYEAQPDKSGLPSDRFSAERPEGSISTLTIQRTEQRDSAMYRCASSVGQGEFQQYFGPGTRLTVL.

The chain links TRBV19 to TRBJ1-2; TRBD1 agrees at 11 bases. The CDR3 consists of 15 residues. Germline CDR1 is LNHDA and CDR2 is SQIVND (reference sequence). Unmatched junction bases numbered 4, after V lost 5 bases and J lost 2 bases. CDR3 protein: CASSSRTGGNYGYTF. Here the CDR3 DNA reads TGTGCCAGTAGTTCACGGACAGGGGGCAACTATGGCTACACCTTC.

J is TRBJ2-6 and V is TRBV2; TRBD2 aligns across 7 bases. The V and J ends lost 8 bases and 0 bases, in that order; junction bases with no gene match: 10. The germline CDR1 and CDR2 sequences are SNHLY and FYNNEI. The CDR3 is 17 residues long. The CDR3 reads CASLRRGGISGANVLTF. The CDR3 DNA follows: TGTGCCAGCCTCCGGCGGGGAGGGATCTCTGGGGCCAACGTCCTGACTTTC.

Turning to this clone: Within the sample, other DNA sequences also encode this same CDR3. The CDR3 DNA follows: TGTGCCAGCAAGCGGGACACCCATACCGGGGAGCTGTTTTTT. It encodes CASKRDTHTGELFF. This chain uses TRBV6-1 with TRBJ2-2; perhaps TRBD2 as D (7 bases). Per germline, CDR1 MNHNS and CDR2 SASEGT. Trimming stripped 7 bases from V and 5 bases from J, with 14 bases between. CDR3 length: 14 amino acids.

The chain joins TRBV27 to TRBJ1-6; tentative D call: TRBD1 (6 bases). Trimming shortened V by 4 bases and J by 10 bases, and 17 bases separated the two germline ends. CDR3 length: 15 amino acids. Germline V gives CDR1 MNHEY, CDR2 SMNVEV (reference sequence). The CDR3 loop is CASSSPLQGWSPLHF. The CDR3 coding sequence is TGTGCCAGCAGTTCCCCGCTACAGGGTTGGTCACCCCTCCACTTT.

CDR3 loop: CASRQGRSFAEQFF. In DNA, the CDR3 is TGTGCCAGTAGACAGGGAAGGTCATTCGCTGAGCAGTTCTTC. The chain links TRBV19 to TRBJ2-7, with a tentative D call TRBD1 (6 bases). The DNA end is a closer match to TRBJ2-1, so the J assignment may be wrong. The CDR3 consists of 14 residues. The germline V gene has CDR1 LNHDA and CDR2 SQIVND (reference sequence).

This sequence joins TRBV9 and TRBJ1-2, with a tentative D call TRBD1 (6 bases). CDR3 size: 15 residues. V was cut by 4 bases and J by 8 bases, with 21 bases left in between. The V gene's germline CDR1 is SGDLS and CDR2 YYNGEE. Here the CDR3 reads CASSSRGAALQGYTF. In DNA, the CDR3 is TGTGCCAGCAGCTCCCGGGGGGCGGCACTGCAAGGCTACACCTTC.

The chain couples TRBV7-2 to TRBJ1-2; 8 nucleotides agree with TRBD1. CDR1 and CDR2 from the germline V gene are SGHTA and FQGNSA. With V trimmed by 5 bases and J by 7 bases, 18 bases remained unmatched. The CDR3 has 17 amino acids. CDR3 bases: TGTGCCAGCAGCCTAGACGGACAGGGCCCCTCTTATGGTGGCTACACCTTC. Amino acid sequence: CASSLDGQGPSYGGYTF.

The DNA of the CDR3 is TGTGCCAGCAGCTTCTCAGCGGGGGACACAGATACGCAGTATTTT. Residues: CASSFSAGDTDTQYF. The genes are TRBV7-3 and TRBJ2-3; the match to TRBD2 covers 8 bases. V was pared by 3 bases and J by 2 bases, with 4 bases of the junction left unmatched. Per the germline V gene, CDR1 is SGHTA and CDR2 is FQGTGA. The CDR3 runs to 15 residues.

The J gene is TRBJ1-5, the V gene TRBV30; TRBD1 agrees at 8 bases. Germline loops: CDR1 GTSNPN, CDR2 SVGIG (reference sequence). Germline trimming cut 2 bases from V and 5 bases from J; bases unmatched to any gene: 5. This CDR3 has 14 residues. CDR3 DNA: TGTGCCTGGAGTCTTGGACAGGGCTATCAGCCCCAGCATTTT. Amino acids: CAWSLGQGYQPQHF.

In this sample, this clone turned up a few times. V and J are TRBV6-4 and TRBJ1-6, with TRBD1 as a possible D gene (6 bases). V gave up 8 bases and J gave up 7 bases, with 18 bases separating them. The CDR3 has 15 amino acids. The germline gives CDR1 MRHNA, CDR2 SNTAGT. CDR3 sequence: CASAPEGGINSPLHF. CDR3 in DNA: TGTGCCAGCGCCCCCGAGGGGGGGATCAATTCACCCCTCCACTTT.

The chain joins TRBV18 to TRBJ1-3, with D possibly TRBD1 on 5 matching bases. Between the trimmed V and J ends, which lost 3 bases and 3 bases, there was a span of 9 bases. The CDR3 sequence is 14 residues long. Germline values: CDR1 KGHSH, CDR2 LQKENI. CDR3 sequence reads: CASSPPGIGNTIYF. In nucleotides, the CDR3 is TGTGCCAGCTCACCGCCAGGGATTGGAAACACCATATATTTT.

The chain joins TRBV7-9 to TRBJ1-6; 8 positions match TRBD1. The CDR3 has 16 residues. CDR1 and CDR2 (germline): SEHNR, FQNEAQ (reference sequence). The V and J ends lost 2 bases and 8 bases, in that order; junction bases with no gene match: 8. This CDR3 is CASSLQGARGYSPLHF. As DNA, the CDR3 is TGTGCCAGCAGCTTACAGGGGGCCAGGGGGTATTCACCCCTCCACTTT.

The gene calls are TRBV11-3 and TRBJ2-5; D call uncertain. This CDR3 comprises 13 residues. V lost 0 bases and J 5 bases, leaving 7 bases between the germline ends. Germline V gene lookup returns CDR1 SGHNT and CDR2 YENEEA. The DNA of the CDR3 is TGTGCCAGCAGCTTAGATAGCATGGAGACCCAGTACTTC. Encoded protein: CASSLDSMETQYF.

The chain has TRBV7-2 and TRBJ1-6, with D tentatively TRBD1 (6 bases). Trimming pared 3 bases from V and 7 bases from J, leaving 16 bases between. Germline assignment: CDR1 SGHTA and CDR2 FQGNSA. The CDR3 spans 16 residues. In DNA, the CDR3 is TGTGCCAGCAGCTTCACGACTACAGGGTCAAATTCACCCCTCCACTTT. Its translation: CASSFTTTGSNSPLHF.